Following are 5 T cell receptor beta chains from one sample sequenced in a study of cytomegalovirus exposure and HLA in healthy donors. The primer mix had 60 Vbeta and 13 Jbeta primers. The method was immunoSEQ multiplex PCR; TCRdb's version includes in-frame clones alone and lacks a portion of them. The data show 170,000 or so clones, about 80% seen once. Sequenced: PBMCs. Receptor source: a woman between 50 and 59 years old in good health and CMV-seropositive.

J is TRBJ1-5 and V is TRBV7-3; possibly TRBD1 for D (6 bases). The CDR3 has 15 residues. In germline, CDR1 is SGHTA, CDR2 FQGTGA. With 3 bases removed from V and 1 base from J, the gap between germline ends came to 10 bases. CDR3 protein: CASSLRGLSNQPQHF. As DNA, the CDR3 is TGTGCCAGCAGCTTGAGGGGGTTGAGCAATCAGCCCCAGCATTTT.

This rearrangement joins TRBV7-3 to TRBJ2-2; D uncertain. This CDR3 comprises 16 residues. The V end lost 2 bases, the J end lost 2 bases, and 12 bases lay between the germline ends. Germline lookup yields CDR1 SGHTA and CDR2 FQGTGA. The CDR3 region has the DNA TGTGCCAGCAGCTTAGTCTGGCAGAACAACACCGGGGAGCTGTTTTTT. Translation: CASSLVWQNNTGELFF.

This clone came up once. The V call is TRBV7-2, the J call TRBJ2-2; 9 nucleotides line up with TRBD1. CDR3 length: 14 amino acids. Trimming took 4 bases from V and 7 from J; bases not matched to a gene: 4. From germline, CDR1 is SGHTA and CDR2 FQGNSA. The CDR3 is CASSWTGEHGELFF. Written as DNA, the CDR3 is TGTGCCAGCAGCTGGACAGGGGAACACGGGGAGCTGTTTTTT.

The chain has TRBV29-1 and TRBJ2-1, with TRBD1 as a possible D gene (6 bases). Between the trimmed V and J ends, which lost 6 bases and 3 bases, there was a span of 18 bases. The CDR3 sequence is 15 residues long. CDR1 is SQVTM, CDR2 ANQGSEA, per germline. CDR3 coding DNA: TGCAGCGTGGACAGTACCGGGACGAGCTACAATGAGCAGTTCTTC. This gives the protein CSVDSTGTSYNEQFF.

J is TRBJ2-5 and V is TRBV28; D gene uncertain. The J call is doubtful: the DNA matches TRBJ2-7 better. This CDR3 has 13 amino acids. Germline CDR1 and CDR2: MDHEN and SYDVKM. CDR3 bases: TGTGCCAGCAGTTTACTCCCAGGCTACGAGCAGTACTTC. Amino acid sequence: CASSLLPGYEQYF.